The 20 T cell receptor beta chains listed next were all sequenced from one sample in a study of blood T cells in healthy people across ages. Then a second PCR, running about 6 to 12 cycles, was carried out with a sample-barcoded 5' primer and a J-beta primer mix. One entry per CDR3 protein results from TCRdb running MiXCR on the 5' RACE reads. The data contain 780,000 or so distinct CDR3 sequences, 20% to 30% of them seen just once; the ten biggest clones take up 3.7%. The same sample was also studied in work on T cells of mothers and their children.

The sample consisted of blood. The receptors derive from a boy younger than 18 in good health.

V is TRBV3-1 and J is TRBJ2-5; D ambiguous. The assigned J gene may be wrong: the sequence end matches TRBJ2-7 better. Germline CDR1 LGHDT, CDR2 YNNKEL (reference sequence). CDR3 length: 15 amino acids. The CDR3 here is CASSQLDPGTDEQYF. DNA for the CDR3: TGTGCCAGCAGCCAACTTGATCCGGGTACCGACGAGCAGTACTTC.

The genes are TRBV9 and TRBJ2-5, with D possibly TRBD2 on 5 matching bases. The J call is doubtful: the DNA matches TRBJ2-7 better. Germline CDR1 is SGDLS and CDR2 is YYNGEE. The CDR3 covers 15 residues. CDR3: CASSAGGGVTYEQYF. Written as DNA, the CDR3 is TGTGCCAGCAGCGCCGGCGGAGGCGTAACCTACGAGCAGTACTTC.

This clonotype was counted only a few times. The chain carries TRBV5-5 and TRBJ1-4; weak D call: TRBD1 (5 bases). The CDR3 is 13 residues long. Trimming left V 6 bases short and J 3 bases short, with 9 bases between. CDR1 SGHKS and CDR2 YYEKEE come from the germline V gene (reference sequence). The CDR3 region is CASTRGPNEKLFF. The CDR3 DNA reads as TGTGCCAGCACCCGGGGCCCTAATGAAAAACTGTTTTTT. Filled out from reference TRBV5-5 and TRBJ1-4, the complete variable domain reads DAGVTQSPTHLIKTRGQQVTLRCSPISGHKSVSWYQQVLGQGPQFIFQYYEKEERGRGNFPDRFSARQFPNYSSELNVNALLLGDSALYLCASTRGPNEKLFFGSGTQLSVL.

Note on this clonotype: The limits of the CDR3 on the DNA are not certain, so only TCRdb's listed CDR3 is given. The CDR3 loop reads CASSSTGGGPPGSCFF. This chain connects TRBV5-5 to TRBJ2-2; the table's D call of TRBD1 was not tested on the DNA. Ends included, the CDR3 has 16 residues. Per germline, CDR1 SGHKS and CDR2 YYEKEE (reference sequence).

J is TRBJ1-4 and V is TRBV20-1, with TRBD1 matching over 8 bases. Germline lookup yields CDR1 DFQATT and CDR2 SNEGSKA (reference sequence). The length of the CDR3 is 14 residues. Trimming at V came to 7 bases and at J to 6 bases, leaving 10 bases not matched to a gene. CDR3 DNA sequence: TGCAGTGGAACAGCGGGACAGGCTGATGAAAAACTGTTTTTT. It codes for CSGTAGQADEKLFF.

This chain uses TRBV29-1 with TRBJ2-3; tentatively, D is TRBD1 or TRBD2 (5 bases each). Germline V gene data show CDR1 as SQVTM and CDR2 as ANQGSEA. The CDR3 runs 14 residues. Trimming took off 4 bases at V and 0 bases at J, with 11 bases between the two ends. The CDR3 bases are TGCAGCGTTGCGGGGCGGTCTAGCACAGATACGCAGTATTTT. Protein sequence: CSVAGRSSTDTQYF.

This clonotype showed up just a few times. The genes are TRBV6-2 or TRBV6-3 and TRBJ2-3, with a weak D call TRBD2 (6 bases). This CDR3 spans 16 amino acids. V was shortened by 7 bases and J by 4 bases, with 21 bases between the two germline ends. The germline gives CDR1 MNHEY, CDR2 SVGEGT. CDR3 amino acids: CASNQPGWGGADTQYF. The CDR3 region has the DNA TGTGCCAGCAACCAACCGGGGTGGGGAGGCGCAGATACGCAGTATTTT.

In its sample, this clonotype was seen a few times. The V call is TRBV29-1, the J call TRBJ2-7; no firm D call. The V gene lost 5 bases and the J gene lost 2 bases, with 16 bases spanning the gap. The CDR3 spans 14 residues. Germline CDR1 and CDR2: SQVTM and ANQGSEA. CDR3 loop: CSVSQERETYEQYF. CDR3 DNA sequence: TGCAGCGTTTCCCAAGAAAGGGAAACCTACGAGCAGTACTTC.

This clonotype was seen more than once but under ten times. The chain couples TRBV5-6 to TRBJ2-5; 9 bases fit TRBD1. The CDR3 length is 17 residues. CDR1 SGHDT and CDR2 YYEEEE come from the germline V gene. Trimming took 0 bases from V and 4 from J; bases not matched to a gene: 10. The CDR3 protein is CASSLEASLDRGETQYF. DNA of the CDR3: TGTGCCAGCAGCTTGGAGGCCTCGTTGGACAGGGGAGAGACCCAGTACTTC. Full variable domain (rest looked up from reference TRBV5-6 and TRBJ2-5): DAGVTQSPTHLIKTRGQQVTLRCSPKSGHDTVSWYQQALGQGPQFIFQYYEEEERQRGNFPDRFSGHQFPNYSSELNVNALLLGDSALYLCASSLEASLDRGETQYFGPGTRLLVL.

This sequence joins TRBV7-9 and TRBJ2-5; D perhaps matches TRBD2 (5 bases). TRBJ2-7 explains the end of the DNA better; the J call may be wrong. The CDR3 runs 15 residues. Germline V gene data show CDR1 as SEHNR and CDR2 as FQNEAQ (reference sequence). The CDR3 reads CASSLLPDGTYEQYF. DNA of the CDR3: TGTGCCAGCAGCTTACTCCCGGACGGGACCTACGAGCAGTACTTC.

This clonotype was seen only a few times. The chain has TRBV9 and TRBJ2-2; D ambiguous. This CDR3 has 12 residues. Per the germline V gene, CDR1 is SGDLS and CDR2 is YYNGEE. With 0 bases removed from V and 6 bases from J, the gap between germline ends came to 3 bases. The CDR3 protein is CASSVGSGELFF. The CDR3 DNA follows: TGTGCCAGCAGCGTAGGTTCCGGGGAGCTGTTTTTT. Full variable domain (outside the CDR3, taken from reference TRBV9 and TRBJ2-2): DSGVTQTPKHLITATGQRVTLRCSPRSGDLSVYWYQQSLDQGLQFLIQYYNGEERAKGNILERFSAQQFPDLHSELNLSSLELGDSALYFCASSVGSGELFFGEGSRLTVL.

This clonotype was seen a few times. The chain combines TRBV29-1 with TRBJ2-7; D ambiguous. This CDR3 is built from 13 residues. Trimming took 8 bases from V and 2 from J, leaving 16 bases between them. Germline V gene data show CDR1 as SQVTM and CDR2 as ANQGSEA. CDR3 amino acids: CSIIKGAAYEQYF. In DNA form, the CDR3 reads TGCAGCATCATTAAGGGTGCCGCCTACGAGCAGTACTTC.

The V call is TRBV7-9, the J call TRBJ2-7, with 14 bases fitting TRBD2. Germline loops: CDR1 SEHNR, CDR2 FQNEAQ (reference sequence). V gave up 6 bases and J gave up 6 bases; unmatched junction bases: 7. This CDR3 is 15 amino acids long. CDR3 nucleotides: TGTGCCAGCAGTCCTAGTGGGACTAGCGGGAGCGAGCAGTACTTC. Encoded protein: CASSPSGTSGSEQYF.

This clonotype has a handful of counts. The chain joins TRBV29-1 to TRBJ1-4; D not resolved. Per germline, CDR1 SQVTM and CDR2 ANQGSEA. This CDR3 has 15 amino acids. With 0 bases removed from V and 4 bases from J, the gap between germline ends came to 12 bases. In DNA form, the CDR3 reads TGCAGCGTTGAAGATCTGGCAGGTTATAATGAAAAACTGTTTTTT. It is translated as CSVEDLAGYNEKLFF.

There are a few counts of this clonotype. J is TRBJ2-1 and V is TRBV20-1; TRBD2 is a possible D gene (6 bases). V was cut by 6 bases and J by 5 bases, with 20 bases left in between. There are 15 residues in the CDR3. In germline, CDR1 is DFQATT, CDR2 SNEGSKA (reference sequence). CDR3 sequence: CSARDYPAGHNEQFF. The CDR3 DNA reads as TGCAGTGCCCGCGACTATCCAGCGGGCCACAATGAGCAGTTCTTC.

This clonotype has just a few counts. The chain employs TRBV11-2 and TRBJ2-3, with D uncertain. Germline V gene sequence: CDR1 SGHAT, CDR2 FQNNGV. CDR3 length: 13 residues. The ends were cut back, 3 bases at V and 6 bases at J, with 10 bases in the middle. For the CDR3, the DNA is TGTGCCAGCAGCTTCGGGCCCGCGGATACGCAGTATTTT. It translates to CASSFGPADTQYF.

This clonotype was picked up a small number of times. Written as DNA, the CDR3 is TGTGCCATCAGTGAGCCAACCTACGAGCAGTACTTC. Residues: CAISEPTYEQYF. This chain joins TRBV10-3 and TRBJ2-7; D not resolved. V was pared by 2 bases and J by 2 bases, with 4 bases between. CDR3 size: 12 residues. The germline V gene encodes CDR1 ENHRY and CDR2 SYGVKD.

This clonotype was seen only a few times. The chain couples TRBV28 to TRBJ2-5; D is perhaps TRBD2 (6 bases). The DNA matches TRBJ2-1 better at its end, which makes the J call doubtful. The CDR3 has 14 residues. The germline CDR1 and CDR2 sequences are MDHEN and SYDVKM. CDR3 in amino acids: CASSLWEGSREQFF. The CDR3 nucleotides are TGTGCCAGCAGTTTATGGGAGGGATCGAGGGAGCAGTTCTTC.

As to this clonotype: The limits of the CDR3 on the DNA are not certain, so only TCRdb's listed CDR3 is given. This chain joins TRBV9 and TRBJ1-1. Germline-derived CDR1 and CDR2 are SGDLS and YYNGEE. The CDR3 length is 15 residues, termini included. CDR3 protein: CASSVVGGGSTEAFF.

V usage is TRBV5-1 and J usage is TRBJ2-5; D is ambiguous. The germline gives CDR1 SGHRS, CDR2 YFSETQ. The CDR3 has 13 amino acids. V lost 4 bases and J lost 2, with 9 bases in between. The CDR3 reads CASSANPQETQYF. Written as DNA, the CDR3 is TGCGCCAGCAGCGCCAACCCGCAAGAGACCCAGTACTTC.